This T cell receptor beta chain was captured by sequencing in a study of radiotherapy plus CTLA-4 blockade in lung cancer. Study at large: Objective response rate was over 15%; disease control rate, 25% to 35%. Study outcomes and limitations: Interferon-beta, together with early blood T cell clone dynamics, reportedly best predicted response. Blood TCR clones of tumor origin expanded after radiotherapy plus ipilimumab.

Regarding this clone: Its antigen is not known.

Repertoires were generated with immunoSEQ multiplex PCR, while TCRdb's copy carries only in-frame clones and drops some. The sample lists about 88,000 clones, 72% occurring once. Participants had chemo-refractory metastatic non-small-cell lung cancer and were treated with focal radiation plus ipilimumab CTLA-4 blockade. This CDR3 is 18 amino acids long. Trimming took 0 bases from V and 0 from J, leaving 16 bases between them. The V gene's germline CDR1 is SGHRS and CDR2 YFSETQ. The source is a human donor with non-small cell lung cancer that progressed on radiotherapy plus ipilimumab. Sequenced here: peripheral blood, sampled from a patient treated with radiotherapy plus ipilimumab. V usage is TRBV5-1 and J usage is TRBJ2-1; a possible D gene is TRBD2 (6 bases). CDR3 loop: CASSLVVSGFSSYNEQFF. The CDR3 DNA is TGCGCCAGCAGCTTGGTGGTTAGCGGATTCAGCTCCTACAATGAGCAGTTCTTC.